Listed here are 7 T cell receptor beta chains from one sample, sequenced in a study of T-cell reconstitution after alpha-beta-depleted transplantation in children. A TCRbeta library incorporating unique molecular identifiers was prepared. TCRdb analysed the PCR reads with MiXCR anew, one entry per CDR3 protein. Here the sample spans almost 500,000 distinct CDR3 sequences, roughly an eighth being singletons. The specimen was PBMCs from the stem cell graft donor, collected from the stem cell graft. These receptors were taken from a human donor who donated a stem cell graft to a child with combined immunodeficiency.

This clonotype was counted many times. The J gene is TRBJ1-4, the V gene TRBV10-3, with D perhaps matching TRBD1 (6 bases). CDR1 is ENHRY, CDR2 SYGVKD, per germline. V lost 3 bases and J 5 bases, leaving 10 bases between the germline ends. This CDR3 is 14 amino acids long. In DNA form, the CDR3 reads TGTGCCATCAGTGATGTGGGGGCGAATGAAAAACTGTTTTTT. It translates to CAISDVGANEKLFF.

The CDR3 sequence: CASVDPNSYEQYF. Here the CDR3 DNA reads TGTGCCAGCGTGGACCCGAACTCCTACGAGCAGTACTTC. The chain combines TRBV2 with TRBJ2-7, with D hard to call. The CDR3 has 13 amino acids. Looked up from germline, CDR1 is SNHLY and CDR2 is FYNNEI. V was cut by 8 bases and J by 0 bases, with 11 bases left in between.

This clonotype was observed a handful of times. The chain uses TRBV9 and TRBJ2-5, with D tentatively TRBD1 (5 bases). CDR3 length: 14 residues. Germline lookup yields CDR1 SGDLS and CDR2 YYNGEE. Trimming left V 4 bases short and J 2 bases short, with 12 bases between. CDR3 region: CASSPRNRQETQYF. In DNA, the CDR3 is TGTGCCAGCAGCCCCCGAAACAGGCAAGAGACCCAGTACTTC.

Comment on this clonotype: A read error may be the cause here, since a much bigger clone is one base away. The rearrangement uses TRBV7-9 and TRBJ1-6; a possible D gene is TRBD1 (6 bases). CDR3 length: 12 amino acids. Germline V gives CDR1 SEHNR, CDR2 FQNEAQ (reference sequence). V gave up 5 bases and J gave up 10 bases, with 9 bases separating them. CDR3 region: CASSRQVSPLHF. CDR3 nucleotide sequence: TGTGCCAGCAGCCGACAGGTCTCACCCCTCCACTTT.

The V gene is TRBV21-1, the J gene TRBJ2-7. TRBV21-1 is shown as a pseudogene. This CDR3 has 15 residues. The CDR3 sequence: CASSKRLTQIYEQYF. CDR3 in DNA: TGTGCCAGCAGCAAACGCCTCACTCAGATCTACGAGCAGTACTTC.

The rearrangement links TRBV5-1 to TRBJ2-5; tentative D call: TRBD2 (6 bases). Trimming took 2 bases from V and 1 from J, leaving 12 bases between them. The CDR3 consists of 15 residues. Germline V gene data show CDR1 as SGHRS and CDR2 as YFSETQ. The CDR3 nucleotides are TGCGCCAGCAGCTTTTTGGGAGGACTCCAAGAGACCCAGTACTTC. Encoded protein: CASSFLGGLQETQYF.

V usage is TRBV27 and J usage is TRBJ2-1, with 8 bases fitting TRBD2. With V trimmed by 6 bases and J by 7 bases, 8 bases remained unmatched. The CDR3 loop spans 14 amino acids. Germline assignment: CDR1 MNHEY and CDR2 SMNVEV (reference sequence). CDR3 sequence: CASSSRGGPNEQFF. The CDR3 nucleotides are TGTGCCAGCAGCAGTCGGGGGGGGCCTAATGAGCAGTTCTTC.